This is a list of T cell receptor beta chains from one sample in a study of blood T cell repertoires in COVID-19. Generated by immunoSEQ multiplex PCR, the TCRdb table keeps only in-frame clones and is missing some. The sample carries 55,000 to 75,000 clones, about 80% recorded once. Sequenced: peripheral blood. The source is a human donor in a cohort sampled during active COVID-19. The CDR3 runs from the conserved cysteine through the conserved F or W. The D gene is left open where the match is weak. Clone size is not always given. Where it is, it says once, few, many or a class for expanded clones.

TRBV7-8	TRBJ2-4	TRBD2	NA	CASSSGLAGEGIQYF	TGTGCCAGCAGCTCGGGACTAGCGGGAGAGGGCATTCAGTACTTC
TRBV28	TRBJ1-1	NA	once	CASYPPRNTEAFF	TGTGCCAGCTACCCCCCGAGGAACACTGAAGCTTTCTTT
TRBV2	TRBJ1-5	NA	NA	CASSETRTAFQPQHF	TGTGCCAGCAGCGAGACAAGGACAGCATTTCAGCCCCAGCATTTT
TRBV11-3	TRBJ2-3	NA	NA	CASSPTHADTQYF	TGTGCCAGCAGCCCAACACATGCAGATACGCAGTATTTT
TRBV3-1/TRBV3-2	TRBJ2-7	NA	NA	CASSQDWTAYEQYF	TGTGCCAGCAGCCAAGATTGGACTGCCTACGAGCAGTACTTC
TRBV6-1	TRBJ2-3	NA	NA	CASSEVGGITDTQYF	TGTGCCAGCAGTGAAGTGGGCGGGATCACAGATACGCAGTATTTT
TRBV29-1	TRBJ2-5	NA	NA	CSVEDPLIGKTQYF	TGCAGCGTTGAAGATCCACTCATCGGGAAAACCCAGTACTTC
TRBV6-2/TRBV6-3	TRBJ2-7	NA	NA	CASSPSSYEQYF	TGTGCCAGCAGTCCGAGCTCCTACGAGCAGTACTTC
TRBV29-1	TRBJ2-1	TRBD2	few	CSVETGLAGANLFF	TGCAGCGTTGAGACGGGACTAGCGGGAGCCAACCTGTTCTTC
TRBV11-2	TRBJ2-1	NA	NA	CASSTDRNNEQFF	TGTGCCAGCAGCACAGACAGAAACAATGAGCAGTTCTTC